This T cell receptor beta chain is from a study of T-cell reconstitution after alpha-beta-depleted transplantation in children (dated by TCRdb to the mid-2010s). Background on the whole study: Using TCR repertoire profiling, the study quantitatively followed how T-cell immune reconstitution unfolded in children after TCRalphabeta/CD19-depleted allogeneic hematopoietic cell transplantation.

Points the paper makes about the study in general: In some patients, the high TCRbeta diversity seen at day 60 was put down to recipient T cells and intrathymic progenitors that had survived conditioning. The frequencies of hyperexpanded clones fell over the following months, and after one year, T-cell counts and TCRbeta diversity were mostly attributed to newly produced T cells. The apparently early alphabetaT-cell count recovery about two months after transplant was reportedly dependent on only several hundred rapidly expanded clones derived from non-depleted graft cells.

The library was built by means of PCR. Reads for this sample came from an Illumina HiSeq 2500. TCR libraries were prepared with molecular barcoding, using unique molecular identifiers to normalize TCRbeta repertoire quantification. TCRdb trimmed public reads at Q25 via fastp, called clones via MiXCR and kept in-frame beta chains. One record per CDR3 amino acid sequence lists the most common genes and DNA. This sample has more than 500,000 distinct CDR3 sequences in its table, and over 9.5% of those were observed once. 11% to 15% of the sample is held by the ten biggest clonotypes. The treatment or condition label here, explained by the study, means: allogeneic hematopoietic cell transplantation with graft depleted of TCRalphabeta T cells and CD19 B cells. Transplant recipients were children who received TCRalphabeta/CD19-depleted allogeneic hematopoietic cell grafts. The CDR3 numbers 19 residues from cysteine through phenylalanine. Only CDR3 DNA is held: 57 bases, read in frame from base 1. The trim is 0 bases for V and 4 bases for J, with a gap of 24 bases between the germline ends. As encoded in the germline V gene (reference sequence), CDR1 is LNHNV while CDR2 is YYDKDF.

On this clonotype: What antigen it recognizes has not been identified. Base qualities are not at hand, and no much larger clone is one base apart.

Rearrangement joined TRBV15 to TRBJ1-1; the D gene is not confidently resolved. The sequence was collected from a female patient under 10 years old who had a stem cell transplant for aplastic anemia, so the T cells may come from the graft donor. The source material was PBMCs, mostly from graft donor cells, sampled 180 days after TCRalphabeta/CD19-depleted stem cell transplant. CDR3 region: CATSRDSPFFPAEGTEAFF. The DNA sequence is TGTGCCACCAGCAGAGATTCGCCGTTTTTCCCCGCGGAGGGCACTGAAGCTTTCTTT.